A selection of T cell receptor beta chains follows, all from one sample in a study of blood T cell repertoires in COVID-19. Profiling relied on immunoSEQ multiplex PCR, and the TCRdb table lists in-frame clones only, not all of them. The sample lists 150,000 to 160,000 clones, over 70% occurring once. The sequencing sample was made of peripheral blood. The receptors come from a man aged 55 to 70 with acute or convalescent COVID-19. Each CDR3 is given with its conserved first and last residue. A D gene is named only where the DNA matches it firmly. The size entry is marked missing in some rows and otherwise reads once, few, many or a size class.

CDR3nt: TGTGCCAGCAGTGAAATATTGGCGGGGGTCTCCTTTCAGCCCCAGCATTTT; CDR3aa: CASSEILAGVSFQPQHF; v_gene: TRBV6-1; d_gene: .; abundance: few; j_gene: TRBJ1-5
CDR3nt: TGTGCCAGTAGTATGTCGAGCTCCTACAATGAGCAGTTCTTC; CDR3aa: CASSMSSSYNEQFF; v_gene: TRBV19; d_gene: .; abundance: .; j_gene: TRBJ2-1
CDR3nt: TGCGCCAGCAGCCCACACCTCTCAGACACTGAAGCTTTCTTT; CDR3aa: CASSPHLSDTEAFF; v_gene: TRBV4-3; d_gene: .; abundance: .; j_gene: TRBJ1-1
CDR3nt: TGTGCCAGCAGAGCGCCGGGACAACGATTCTTGAACACTGAAGCTTTCTTT; CDR3aa: CASRAPGQRFLNTEAFF; v_gene: TRBV28; d_gene: .; abundance: .; j_gene: TRBJ1-1
CDR3nt: TGCAGCGTAGCGACAGGGACTAATCAGCCCCAGCATTTT; CDR3aa: CSVATGTNQPQHF; v_gene: TRBV29-1; d_gene: TRBD1; abundance: .; j_gene: TRBJ1-5
CDR3nt: TGCGCCAGCAGCTACTCAGGGGTGTGGAATGAGCAGTTCTTC; CDR3aa: CASSYSGVWNEQFF; v_gene: TRBV5-1; d_gene: .; abundance: .; j_gene: TRBJ2-1
CDR3nt: TGTGCCAGCAGTTCGGGAGGCAGCAATCAGCCCCAGCATTTT; CDR3aa: CASSSGGSNQPQHF; v_gene: TRBV28; d_gene: .; abundance: .; j_gene: TRBJ1-5
CDR3nt: TGTGCCAGCAGTTACGGACAGGGGATCTATGGCTACACCTTC; CDR3aa: CASSYGQGIYGYTF; v_gene: TRBV6-5; d_gene: TRBD1; abundance: .; j_gene: TRBJ1-2
CDR3nt: TGTGCCAGCAGCCCCCCCCGGACAGGGGCATATGGCTACACCTTC; CDR3aa: CASSPPRTGAYGYTF; v_gene: TRBV11-2; d_gene: TRBD1; abundance: once; j_gene: TRBJ1-2
CDR3nt: TGTGCCAGCTCACCTCGGGGGGGCAGGGGGTTGAACACTGAAGCTTTCTTT; CDR3aa: CASSPRGGRGLNTEAFF; v_gene: TRBV18; d_gene: TRBD1; abundance: .; j_gene: TRBJ1-1
CDR3nt: TGTGCCAGTAGTTGGGCACCTAATGAAAAACTGTTTTTT; CDR3aa: CASSWAPNEKLFF; v_gene: TRBV19; d_gene: .; abundance: .; j_gene: TRBJ1-4
CDR3nt: TGTGCCAGCAGGTCGGGACTAGCGGCCTACGAGCAGTACTTC; CDR3aa: CASRSGLAAYEQYF; v_gene: TRBV6-5; d_gene: TRBD2; abundance: .; j_gene: TRBJ2-7
CDR3nt: TGCGCCAGCAGCTTGGAGGGACAGGGTCGAGGTGAAGCTTTCTTT; CDR3aa: CASSLEGQGRGEAFF; v_gene: TRBV5-1; d_gene: TRBD1; abundance: .; j_gene: TRBJ1-1
CDR3nt: TGTGCCAGCAGTTTACGACAGGGGGCGCAGCCCCAGCATTTT; CDR3aa: CASSLRQGAQPQHF; v_gene: TRBV27; d_gene: TRBD1; abundance: once; j_gene: TRBJ1-5
CDR3nt: TGCGCCAGCAGGGAATTGATGAGGGGGAACATGAACACTGAAGCTTTCTTT; CDR3aa: CASRELMRGNMNTEAFF; v_gene: TRBV10-1; d_gene: .; abundance: few; j_gene: TRBJ1-1